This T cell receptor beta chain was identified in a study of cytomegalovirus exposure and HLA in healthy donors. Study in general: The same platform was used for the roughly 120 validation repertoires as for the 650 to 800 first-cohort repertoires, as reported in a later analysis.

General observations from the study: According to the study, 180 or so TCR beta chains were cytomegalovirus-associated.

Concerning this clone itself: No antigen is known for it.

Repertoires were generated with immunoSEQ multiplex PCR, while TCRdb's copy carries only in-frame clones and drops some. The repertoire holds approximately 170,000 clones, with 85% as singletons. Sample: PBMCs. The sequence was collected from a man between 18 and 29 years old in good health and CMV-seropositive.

Here the CDR3 reads CASSFIAGFPYEQYF. For the CDR3, the DNA is TGTGCCAGCAGTTTTATAGCGGGGTTCCCTTACGAGCAGTACTTC. V and J are TRBV6-5 and TRBJ2-7; TRBD2 matches at 8 bases. The J segment lost 4 bases and the V segment lost 4 bases, leaving 9 bases of the junction unmatched. Germline V gives CDR1 MNHEY, CDR2 SVGAGI. The CDR3 contains 15 residues.